Listed here is a single TCR beta chain. Its antigen is still unknown. After removal of 6 bases from V and 11 bases from J, the junction contained 16 bases not matched to a gene. This CDR3 has 15 amino acids. This specimen belongs to a study of blood T cells in healthy people across ages. Regarding the study as a whole: In older individuals, TCR beta diversity per million T cells was lower, falling roughly linearly with age.

Through a sample-barcoded 5' primer and a J-beta primer mix, a second PCR was run for roughly 6 to 11 cycles. TCRdb used MiXCR to reprocess the 5' RACE reads, holding one entry per CDR3 protein. The repertoire holds 1,500,000 or so distinct CDR3 sequences, less than 45% seen once, with around 4% in the top ten. The chain employs TRBV12-3 or TRBV12-4 and TRBJ2-5, with 9 bases lining up with TRBD2. The sequence came from a woman between 18 and 29 years old in good health. The sequenced sample was blood. Here the CDR3 reads CASSRRTSAHNGQYF. CDR3 sequence (DNA): TGTGCCAGCAGCCGTCGGACTAGCGCCCACAATGGGCAGTACTTC.